This TCR beta chain was sequenced for a study of blood T cell repertoires in COVID-19. In the source study's methods: From reference gene primer amplification, estimates of nucleated cell counts were derived. Measured with immunoSEQ multiplex PCR; TCRdb has only the in-frame clones, and not every one. That table furnishes V, J and clone size, whereas the DNA furnished D and trimming. The sample includes about 160,000 clones, over 85% of them seen just once. This CDR3 contains 13 residues. The J segment lost 4 bases and the V segment lost 1 base, leaving 0 bases of the junction unmatched. From germline, CDR1 is SEHNR and CDR2 FQNEAQ (reference sequence).

V gene TRBV7-9 combines with J gene TRBJ1-1, with TRBD1 matching over 7 bases. Sequences were obtained from peripheral blood. The clonotype was recovered from a man aged 60 to 75 with active or convalescent COVID-19. CDR3 bases: TGTGCCAGCAGCTTAGGACAGGGCACTGAAGCTTTCTTT. Translated: CASSLGQGTEAFF.